These T cell receptor beta chains were read from a single sample in a study of CD8 T cells in ankylosing spondylitis. TCRdb reanalysed the 5' RACE reads using MiXCR and keeps one entry per CDR3 protein. This table holds 200,000 to 300,000 distinct CDR3 sequences, about 10% found once. The sample was blood, either unsorted or a sorted T cell fraction (not recorded which). These receptors all stem from a male donor with ankylosing spondylitis or in good health (not recorded which). CDR3s leave out the opening cysteine and the closing phenylalanine or tryptophan. Expanded clones are given a class, and other clones once, few, many or no size at all.

TRBJ2-3,TRBV7-9,many,ASSPSSPDLTDTQY
TRBJ2-3,TRBV10-2,many,ASSELRSTRGTQY
TRBJ2-1,TRBV12-3/TRBV12-4,many,ASRFHASGRAYEQF
TRBJ2-3,TRBV29-1,few,SVELKFSVGGMRGTDTQY
TRBJ2-7,TRBV5-1,many,ASSLVQGSDEQY
TRBJ2-7,TRBV29-1,few,SAYTRDHAYEQY
TRBJ2-5,TRBV20-1,many,SAREREIGGGSQY
TRBJ2-6,TRBV2,few,ARRGRVLSGANVLT
TRBJ2-7,TRBV14,NA,ASSALDRQVDTYEQY
TRBJ2-5,TRBV6-1,NA,ASSDYNEETQY